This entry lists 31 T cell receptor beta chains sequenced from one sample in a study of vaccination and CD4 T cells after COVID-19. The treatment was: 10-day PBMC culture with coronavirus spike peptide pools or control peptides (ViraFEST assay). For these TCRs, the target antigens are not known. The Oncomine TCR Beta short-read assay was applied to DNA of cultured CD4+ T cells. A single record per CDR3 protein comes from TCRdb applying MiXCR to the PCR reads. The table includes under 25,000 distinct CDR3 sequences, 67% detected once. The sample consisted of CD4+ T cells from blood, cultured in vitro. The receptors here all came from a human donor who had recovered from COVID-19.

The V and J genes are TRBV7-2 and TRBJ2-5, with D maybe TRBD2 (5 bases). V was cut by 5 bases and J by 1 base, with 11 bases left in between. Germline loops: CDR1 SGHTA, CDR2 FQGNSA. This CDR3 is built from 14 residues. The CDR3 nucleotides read TGTGCCAGCAGCATCAGACGGGGCCAAGAGACCCAGTACTTC. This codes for CASSIRRGQETQYF.

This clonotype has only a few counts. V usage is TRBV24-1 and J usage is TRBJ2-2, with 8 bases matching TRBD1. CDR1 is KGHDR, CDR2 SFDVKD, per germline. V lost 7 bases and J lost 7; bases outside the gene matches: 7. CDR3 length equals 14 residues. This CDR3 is CATSRTGFFGELFF. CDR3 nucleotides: TGTGCCACCAGCCGGACAGGGTTTTTCGGGGAGCTGTTTTTT.

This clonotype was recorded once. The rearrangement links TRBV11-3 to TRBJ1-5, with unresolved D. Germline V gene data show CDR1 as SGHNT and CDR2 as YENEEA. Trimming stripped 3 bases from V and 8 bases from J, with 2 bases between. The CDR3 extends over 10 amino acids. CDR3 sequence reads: CASSFEPQHF. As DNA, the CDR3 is TGTGCCAGCAGCTTCGAGCCCCAGCATTTT.

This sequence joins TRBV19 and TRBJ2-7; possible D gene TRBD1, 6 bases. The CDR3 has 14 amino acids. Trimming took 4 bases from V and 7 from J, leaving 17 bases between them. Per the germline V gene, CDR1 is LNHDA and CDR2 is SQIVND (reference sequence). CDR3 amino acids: CASSTRGFNLEQYF. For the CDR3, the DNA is TGTGCCAGTAGTACCAGGGGCTTCAATTTGGAGCAGTACTTC.

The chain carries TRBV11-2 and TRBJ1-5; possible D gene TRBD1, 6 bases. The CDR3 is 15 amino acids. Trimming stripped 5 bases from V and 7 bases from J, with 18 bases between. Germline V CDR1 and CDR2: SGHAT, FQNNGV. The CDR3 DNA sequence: TGTGCCAGCAGCAGAGAAGGGGGGGGTCGCCAGCCCCAGCATTTT. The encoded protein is CASSREGGGRQPQHF.

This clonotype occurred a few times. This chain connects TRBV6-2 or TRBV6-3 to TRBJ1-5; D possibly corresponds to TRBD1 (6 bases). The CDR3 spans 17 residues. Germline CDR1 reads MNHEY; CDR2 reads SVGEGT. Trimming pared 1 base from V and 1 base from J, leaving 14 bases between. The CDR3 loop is CASSYFFGRGSNQPQHF. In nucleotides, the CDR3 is TGTGCCAGCAGTTACTTTTTCGGCAGGGGCAGCAATCAGCCCCAGCATTTT.

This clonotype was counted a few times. The CDR3 bases are TGTGCCAGTAGTATAACGACAGGGTCCAAGACCCAGTACTTC. Its translation: CASSITTGSKTQYF. The V and J genes are TRBV19 and TRBJ2-5; 7 nucleotides align to TRBD1. Germline assignment: CDR1 LNHDA and CDR2 SQIVND (reference sequence). After removal of 2 bases from V and 6 bases from J, the junction contained 6 bases not matched to a gene. The CDR3 is 14 amino acids.

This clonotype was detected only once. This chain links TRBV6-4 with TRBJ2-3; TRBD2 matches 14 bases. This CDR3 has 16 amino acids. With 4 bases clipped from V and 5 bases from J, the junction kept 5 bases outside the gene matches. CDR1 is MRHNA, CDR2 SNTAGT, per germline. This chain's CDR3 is CASSVLGLAGVDTQYF. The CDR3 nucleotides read TGTGCCAGCAGTGTTTTGGGACTAGCGGGAGTAGATACGCAGTATTTT.

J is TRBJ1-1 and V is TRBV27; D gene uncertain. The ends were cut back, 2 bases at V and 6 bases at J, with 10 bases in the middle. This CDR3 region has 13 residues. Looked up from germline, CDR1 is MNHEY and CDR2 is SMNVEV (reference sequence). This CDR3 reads CASSLRGIAEAFF. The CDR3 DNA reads TGTGCCAGCAGTTTACGAGGGATAGCTGAAGCTTTCTTT.

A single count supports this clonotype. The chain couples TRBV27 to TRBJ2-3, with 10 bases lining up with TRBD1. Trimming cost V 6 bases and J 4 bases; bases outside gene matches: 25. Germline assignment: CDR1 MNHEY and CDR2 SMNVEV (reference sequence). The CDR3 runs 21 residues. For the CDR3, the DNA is TGTGCCAGCAGCAGAGGGTGGGGACAGGGGTTGAGCGGCGTAGCGGCAGATACGCAGTATTTT. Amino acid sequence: CASSRGWGQGLSGVAADTQYF.

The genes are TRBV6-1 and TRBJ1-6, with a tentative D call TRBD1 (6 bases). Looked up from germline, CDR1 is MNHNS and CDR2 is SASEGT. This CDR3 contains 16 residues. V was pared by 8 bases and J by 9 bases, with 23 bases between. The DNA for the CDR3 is TGTGCCAGCGAAGAGGGGTCGGGGGGCCAGGGTTCACCCCTCCACTTT. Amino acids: CASEEGSGGQGSPLHF.

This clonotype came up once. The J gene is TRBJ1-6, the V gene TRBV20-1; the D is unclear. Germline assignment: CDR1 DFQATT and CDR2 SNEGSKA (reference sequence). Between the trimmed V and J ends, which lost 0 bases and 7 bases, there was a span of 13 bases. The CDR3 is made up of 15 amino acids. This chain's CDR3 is CSARDSAGGNSPLHF. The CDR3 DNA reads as TGCAGTGCTAGAGACTCCGCCGGAGGGAATTCACCCCTCCACTTT.

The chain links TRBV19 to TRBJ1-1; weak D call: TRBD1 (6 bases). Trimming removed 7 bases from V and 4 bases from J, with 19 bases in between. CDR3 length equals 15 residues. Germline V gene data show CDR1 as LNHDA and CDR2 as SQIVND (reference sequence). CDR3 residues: CASTAQARGTTEAFF. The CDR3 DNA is TGTGCCAGTACGGCTCAGGCGAGGGGGACCACTGAAGCTTTCTTT.

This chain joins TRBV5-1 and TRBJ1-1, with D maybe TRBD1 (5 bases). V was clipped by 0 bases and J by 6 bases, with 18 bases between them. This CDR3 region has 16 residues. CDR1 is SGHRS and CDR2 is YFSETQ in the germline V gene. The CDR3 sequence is CASSLVPGRGSAEAFF. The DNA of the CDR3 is TGCGCCAGCAGCTTGGTCCCGGGTAGGGGTTCGGCTGAAGCTTTCTTT.

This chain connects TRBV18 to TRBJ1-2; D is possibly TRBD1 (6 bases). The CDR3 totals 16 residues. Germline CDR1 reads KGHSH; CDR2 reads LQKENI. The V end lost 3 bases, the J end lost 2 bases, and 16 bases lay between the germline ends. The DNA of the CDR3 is TGTGCCAGCTCACCGCGAACAGGGTCGGAAAACTATGGCTACACCTTC. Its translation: CASSPRTGSENYGYTF. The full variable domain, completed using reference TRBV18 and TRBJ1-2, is NAGVMQNPRHLVRRRGQEARLRCSPMKGHSHVYWYRQLPEEGLKFMVYLQKENIIDESGMPKERFSAEFPKEGPSILRIQQVVRGDSAAYFCASSPRTGSENYGYTFGSGTRLTVV.

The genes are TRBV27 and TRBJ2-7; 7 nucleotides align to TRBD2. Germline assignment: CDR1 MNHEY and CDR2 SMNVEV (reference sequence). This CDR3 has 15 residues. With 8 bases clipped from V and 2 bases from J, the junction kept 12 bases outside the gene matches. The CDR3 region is CASRPLGLAAYEQYF. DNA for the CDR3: TGTGCCAGCCGTCCCCTCGGGCTAGCGGCCTACGAGCAGTACTTC.

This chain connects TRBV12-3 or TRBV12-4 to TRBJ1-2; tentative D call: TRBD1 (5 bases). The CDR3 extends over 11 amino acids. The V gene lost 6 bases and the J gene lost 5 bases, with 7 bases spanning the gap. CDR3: CASSPGYGYTF. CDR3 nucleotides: TGTGCCAGCAGCCCAGGGTATGGCTACACCTTC.

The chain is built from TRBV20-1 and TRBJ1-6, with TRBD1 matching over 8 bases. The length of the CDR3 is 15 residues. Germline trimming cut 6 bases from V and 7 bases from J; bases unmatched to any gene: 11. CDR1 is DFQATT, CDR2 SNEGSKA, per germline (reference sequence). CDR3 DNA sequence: TGCAGTGCCTATAAGGGAACAGGGGGAAATTCACCCCTCCACTTT. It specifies CSAYKGTGGNSPLHF.

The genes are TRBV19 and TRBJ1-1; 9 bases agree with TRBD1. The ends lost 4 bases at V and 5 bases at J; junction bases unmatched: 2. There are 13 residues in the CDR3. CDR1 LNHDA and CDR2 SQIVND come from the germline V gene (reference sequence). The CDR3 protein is CASSKDRGTEAFF. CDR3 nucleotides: TGTGCCAGTAGTAAGGACAGGGGTACTGAAGCTTTCTTT.

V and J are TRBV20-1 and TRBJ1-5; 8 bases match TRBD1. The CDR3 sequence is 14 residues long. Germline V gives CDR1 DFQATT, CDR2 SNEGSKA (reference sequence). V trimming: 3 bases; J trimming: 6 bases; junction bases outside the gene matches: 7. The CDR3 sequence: CSARRGQGGQPQHF. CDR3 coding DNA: TGCAGTGCTAGGAGAGGACAGGGAGGTCAGCCCCAGCATTTT.

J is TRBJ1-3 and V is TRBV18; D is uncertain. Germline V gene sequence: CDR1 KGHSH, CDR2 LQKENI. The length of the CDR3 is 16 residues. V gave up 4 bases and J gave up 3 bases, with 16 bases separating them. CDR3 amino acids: CASSRTDGRGGNTIYF. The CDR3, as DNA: TGTGCCAGCTCACGGACGGACGGGCGGGGTGGAAACACCATATATTTT.

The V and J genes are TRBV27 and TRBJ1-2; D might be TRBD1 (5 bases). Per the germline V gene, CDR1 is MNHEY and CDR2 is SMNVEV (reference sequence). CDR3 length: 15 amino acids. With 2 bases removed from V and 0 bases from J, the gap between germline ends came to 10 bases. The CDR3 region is CASSLKGWANYGYTF. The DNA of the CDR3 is TGTGCCAGCAGTTTAAAGGGGTGGGCTAACTATGGCTACACCTTC.

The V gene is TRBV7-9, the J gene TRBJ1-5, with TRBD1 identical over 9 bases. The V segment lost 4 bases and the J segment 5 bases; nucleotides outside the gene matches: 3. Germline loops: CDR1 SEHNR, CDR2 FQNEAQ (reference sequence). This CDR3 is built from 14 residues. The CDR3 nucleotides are TGTGCCAGCAGCTGGACAGGGGATCATCAGCCCCAGCATTTT. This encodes CASSWTGDHQPQHF.

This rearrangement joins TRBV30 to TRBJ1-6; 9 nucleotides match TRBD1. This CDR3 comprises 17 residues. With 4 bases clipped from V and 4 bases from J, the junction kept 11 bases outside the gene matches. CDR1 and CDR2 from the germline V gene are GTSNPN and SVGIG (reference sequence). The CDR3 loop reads CAWMGQGKGFYNSPLHF. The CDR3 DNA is TGTGCCTGGATGGGACAGGGAAAGGGATTTTATAATTCACCCCTCCACTTT.

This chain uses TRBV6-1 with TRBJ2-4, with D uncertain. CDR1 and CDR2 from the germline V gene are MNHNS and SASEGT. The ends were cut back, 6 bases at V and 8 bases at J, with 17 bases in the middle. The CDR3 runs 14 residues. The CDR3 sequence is CASSLSPGRDIQYF. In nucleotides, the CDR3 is TGTGCCAGCAGCCTCTCCCCGGGTCGAGACATTCAGTACTTC.

CDR3 sequence reads: CSAPAAPSNEKLFF. In nucleotides, the CDR3 is TGCAGTGCCCCCGCAGCCCCCTCTAATGAAAAACTGTTTTTT. This rearrangement joins TRBV20-1 to TRBJ1-4; the D is unclear. Germline CDR1 reads DFQATT; CDR2 reads SNEGSKA (reference sequence). The CDR3 spans 14 residues. V was shortened by 6 bases and J by 3 bases, with 14 bases between the two germline ends.

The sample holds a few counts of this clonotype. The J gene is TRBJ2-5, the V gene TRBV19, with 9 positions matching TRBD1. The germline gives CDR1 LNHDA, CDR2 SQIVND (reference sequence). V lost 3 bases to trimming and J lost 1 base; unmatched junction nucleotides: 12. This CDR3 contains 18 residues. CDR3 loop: CASSMEIGGQGRQETQYF. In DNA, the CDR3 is TGTGCCAGTAGTATGGAGATCGGGGGACAGGGCCGCCAAGAGACCCAGTACTTC.

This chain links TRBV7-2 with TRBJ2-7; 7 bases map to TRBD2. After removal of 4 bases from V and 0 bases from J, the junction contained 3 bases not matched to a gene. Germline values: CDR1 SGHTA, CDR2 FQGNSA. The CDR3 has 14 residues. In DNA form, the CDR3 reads TGTGCCAGCAGCTCCGGGACTAACTCCTACGAGCAGTACTTC. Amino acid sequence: CASSSGTNSYEQYF.

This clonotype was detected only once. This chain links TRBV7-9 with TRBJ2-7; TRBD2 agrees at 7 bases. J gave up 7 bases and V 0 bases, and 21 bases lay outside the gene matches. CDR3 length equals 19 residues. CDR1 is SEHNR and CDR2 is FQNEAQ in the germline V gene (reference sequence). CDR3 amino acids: CASSLAGGTVGHGRWEQYF. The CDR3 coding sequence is TGTGCCAGCAGCTTAGCGGGAGGGACGGTAGGCCATGGGAGATGGGAGCAGTACTTC.

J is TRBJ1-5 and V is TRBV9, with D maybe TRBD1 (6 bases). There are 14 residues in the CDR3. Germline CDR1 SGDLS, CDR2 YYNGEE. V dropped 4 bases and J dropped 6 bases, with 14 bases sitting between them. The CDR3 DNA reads TGTGCCAGCAGCCCGGGGGGGGCGGTTCAGCCCCAGCATTTT. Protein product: CASSPGGAVQPQHF.

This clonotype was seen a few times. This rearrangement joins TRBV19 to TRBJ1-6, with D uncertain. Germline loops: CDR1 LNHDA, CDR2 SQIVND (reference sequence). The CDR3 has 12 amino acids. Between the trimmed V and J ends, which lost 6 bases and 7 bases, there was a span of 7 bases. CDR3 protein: CASRHLNSPLHF. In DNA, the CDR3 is TGTGCCAGTAGACACCTAAATTCACCCCTCCACTTT.